This record looks at one TCR beta chain sequence and its context. V gave up 2 bases and J gave up 1 base, with 15 bases separating them. From germline, CDR1 is SGHNT and CDR2 YYREEE (reference sequence). CDR3 length: 17 amino acids. This record belongs to a study of technical replicates of blood from four donors. Libraries were prepared by immunoSEQ multiplex PCR; TCRdb keeps only in-frame clonotypes and omits some of them. Counted here are 80,000 or so clones, 95% to 97% occurring once; the ten biggest clones make up more than 0.15%. The material sequenced was T cells isolated from PBMCs. The origin of this receptor is a human donor in good health. This chain connects TRBV5-4 to TRBJ2-2; TRBD2 might be the D (5 bases). The CDR3 is CASSLVSSGVNTGELFF. CDR3 DNA: TGTGCCAGCAGCTTAGTATCATCCGGGGTGAACACCGGGGAGCTGTTTTTT.